Each of the 26 T cell receptor beta chains below was sequenced from the same sample in a study of blood T cell repertoires in COVID-19. Libraries were prepared by immunoSEQ multiplex PCR; TCRdb keeps only in-frame clonotypes and omits some of them. There are around 130,000 clones in the sample; around 83% occur only once, and about 4.3% lies in the top ten. Material for sequencing was peripheral blood. These receptors came from a human donor in a cohort sampled during active COVID-19.

This chain joins TRBV20-1 and TRBJ1-2; TRBD1 might be the D (5 bases). Trimming took off 3 bases at V and 4 bases at J, with 6 bases between the two ends. The CDR3 runs 11 residues. Looked up from germline, CDR1 is DFQATT and CDR2 is SNEGSKA (reference sequence). In DNA form, the CDR3 reads TGCAGTGCTAGGACAGTCTATGGCTACACCTTC. Protein sequence: CSARTVYGYTF.

This clone came up once. CDR3 coding DNA: TGTGCCAGCAGCTTGGAGAGCGCCAGCACAGATACGCAGTATTTT. It yields the protein CASSLESASTDTQYF. The rearrangement joins TRBV7-6 to TRBJ2-3; D gene ambiguous. CDR3 length: 15 amino acids. The V gene's germline CDR1 is SGHVS and CDR2 FNYEAQ. Between the trimmed V and J ends, which lost 3 bases and 0 bases, there was a span of 10 bases.

The J gene is TRBJ2-1, the V gene TRBV10-3; D is possibly TRBD2 (5 bases). Trimming left V 6 bases short and J 6 bases short, with 12 bases between. CDR3 length: 13 amino acids. Germline V gene sequence: CDR1 ENHRY, CDR2 SYGVKD. This CDR3 reads CAIRPDSSNEQFF. The CDR3 nucleotides are TGTGCCATCAGACCGGACTCGTCCAATGAGCAGTTCTTC.

The rearrangement uses TRBV20-1 and TRBJ2-3; a weak D match, TRBD1 (6 bases). The V and J ends lost 3 bases and 1 base respectively, with 11 bases between them. The CDR3 sequence is 14 residues long. Germline-derived CDR1 and CDR2 are DFQATT and SNEGSKA (reference sequence). The CDR3 DNA reads TGCAGTGCTAGTCAGGGGTCGGGCACAGATACGCAGTATTTT. This translates into CSASQGSGTDTQYF.

A few counts support this clone. The V gene is TRBV19, the J gene TRBJ1-1; no firm D call. V was cut by 4 bases and J by 1 base, with 16 bases left in between. The V gene's germline CDR1 is LNHDA and CDR2 SQIVND (reference sequence). This CDR3 has 16 residues. The CDR3 sequence: CASSKLMRARNTEAFF. For the CDR3, the DNA is TGTGCCAGTAGTAAGTTGATGAGGGCGAGGAACACTGAAGCTTTCTTT.

The chain has TRBV7-9 and TRBJ1-1, with D perhaps matching TRBD1 (5 bases). Germline values: CDR1 SEHNR, CDR2 FQNEAQ (reference sequence). The V end lost 3 bases, the J end lost 2 bases, and 10 bases lay between the germline ends. This CDR3 contains 14 residues. The CDR3 protein is CASSFGGGNTEAFF. DNA of the CDR3: TGTGCCAGCAGCTTTGGGGGAGGAAACACTGAAGCTTTCTTT.

The gene calls are TRBV27 and TRBJ2-3; 9 bases are shared with TRBD1. This CDR3 has 16 amino acids. Per germline, CDR1 MNHEY and CDR2 SMNVEV (reference sequence). Trimming at V came to 6 bases and at J to 4 bases, leaving 11 bases not matched to a gene. DNA for the CDR3: TGTGCCAGCAGGGTGGGGACAGGGTGGGCTGCAGATACGCAGTATTTT. This translates into CASRVGTGWAADTQYF.

The V call is TRBV2, the J call TRBJ2-1; D gene ambiguous. Trimming pared 2 bases from V and 5 bases from J, leaving 7 bases between. The CDR3 sequence is 13 residues long. Per germline, CDR1 SNHLY and CDR2 FYNNEI. CDR3 region: CASSERVDNEQFF. CDR3 sequence (DNA): TGTGCCAGCAGTGAAAGAGTAGACAATGAGCAGTTCTTC. Together with reference TRBV2 and TRBJ2-1, the CDR3 gives the full variable domain: EPEVTQTPSHQVTQMGQEVILRCVPISNHLYFYWYRQILGQKVEFLVSFYNNEISEKSEIFDDQFSVERPDGSNFTLKIRSTKLEDSAMYFCASSERVDNEQFFGPGTRLTVL.

The chain has TRBV3-1 (or the pseudogene TRBV3-2) and TRBJ2-6; D perhaps matches TRBD1 (5 bases). This CDR3 spans 15 amino acids. CDR1 is LGHDT, CDR2 YNNKEL, per germline (reference sequence). V was clipped by 4 bases and J by 1 base, with 8 bases between them. CDR3 sequence (DNA): TGTGCCAGCAGCCTAGGGGTTTCTGGGGCCAACGTCCTGACTTTC. It specifies CASSLGVSGANVLTF.

In its sample, this clone was seen once. The V and J genes are TRBV5-1 and TRBJ1-1; D ambiguous. The CDR3 length is 13 residues. Germline values: CDR1 SGHRS, CDR2 YFSETQ. The V end lost 7 bases, the J end lost 2 bases, and 12 bases lay between the germline ends. The CDR3 protein is CASGLGENTEAFF. DNA for the CDR3: TGCGCCAGCGGATTGGGCGAAAACACTGAAGCTTTCTTT.

The chain combines TRBV30 with TRBJ1-2; perhaps TRBD1 as D (5 bases). Trimming stripped 6 bases from V and 8 bases from J, with 19 bases between. Germline loops: CDR1 GTSNPN, CDR2 SVGIG (reference sequence). The CDR3 is made up of 13 amino acids. CDR3 sequence (DNA): TGTGCCTGCGCTATCCGGGACGGAGGGGGCTACACCTTC. Encoded protein: CACAIRDGGGYTF.

V is TRBV18 and J is TRBJ1-2, with a tentative D call TRBD1 (6 bases). V lost 3 bases to trimming and J lost 5 bases, with 22 bases between them. Germline CDR1 reads KGHSH; CDR2 reads LQKENI. CDR3 length: 17 amino acids. DNA of the CDR3: TGTGCCAGCTCACCTCTTCCCTACAGGGAAGTCGAGTATGGCTACACCTTC. Its translation: CASSPLPYREVEYGYTF.

The chain uses TRBV9 and TRBJ1-2, with D unclear. The CDR3 has 16 residues. The germline CDR1 and CDR2 sequences are SGDLS and YYNGEE. V was trimmed by 3 bases and J by 0 bases, leaving 15 bases between them. CDR3 coding DNA: TGTGCCAGCAGCGGACTCGGGGAGAGCGCTAACTATGGCTACACCTTC. Translating it yields CASSGLGESANYGYTF.

The chain joins TRBV6-1 to TRBJ1-4; possible D gene TRBD1, 6 bases. The CDR3 runs 15 residues. Trimming took 3 bases from V and 2 from J, leaving 10 bases between them. CDR1 and CDR2 from the germline V gene are MNHNS and SASEGT. The CDR3 DNA sequence: TGTGCCAGCAGTGACAGGGGCTTGACTAATGAAAAACTGTTTTTT. It is translated as CASSDRGLTNEKLFF.

The gene calls are TRBV28 and TRBJ1-2, with D unresolved. The germline V and J ends were trimmed by 7 bases and 6 bases, with 12 bases remaining between them. The germline V gene encodes CDR1 MDHEN and CDR2 SYDVKM. The CDR3 has 12 residues. Here the CDR3 DNA reads TGTGCCAGCACCCCGTCGAGGGATGGCTACACCTTC. Encoded protein: CASTPSRDGYTF.

The genes are TRBV27 and TRBJ1-1, with D possibly TRBD1 on 5 matching bases. Deletions cut 6 bases from V and 3 bases from J, with 14 bases between. CDR1 MNHEY and CDR2 SMNVEV come from the germline V gene (reference sequence). The CDR3 covers 14 residues. This CDR3 is CASSQLRGDTEAFF. For the CDR3, the DNA is TGTGCCAGCAGCCAGCTCCGGGGGGACACTGAAGCTTTCTTT.

V is TRBV14 and J is TRBJ1-4, with 7 bases aligning to TRBD1. This CDR3 has 14 residues. Germline trimming cut 5 bases from V and 11 bases from J; bases unmatched to any gene: 11. Germline-derived CDR1 and CDR2 are SGHDN and FVKESK. CDR3 residues: CASSKPGQFMKLFF. The CDR3 coding sequence is TGTGCCAGCAGCAAGCCGGGACAGTTCATGAAACTGTTTTTT.

This chain uses TRBV20-1 with TRBJ2-7; no firm D call. Per the germline V gene, CDR1 is DFQATT and CDR2 is SNEGSKA (reference sequence). This CDR3 is built from 11 residues. The ends were cut back, 0 bases at V and 10 bases at J, with 10 bases in the middle. The CDR3 loop reads CSARDAGLQYV. CDR3 sequence (DNA): TGCAGTGCTAGAGATGCAGGCTTACAGTACGTC.

The genes are TRBV7-2 and TRBJ1-5; D might be TRBD1 (5 bases). Germline CDR1 and CDR2: SGHTA and FQGNSA. This CDR3 is built from 14 residues. V lost 2 bases to trimming and J lost 4 bases, with 9 bases between them. The CDR3: CASSLWAGNQPQHF. The DNA of the CDR3 is TGTGCCAGCAGCTTATGGGCAGGGAATCAGCCCCAGCATTTT.

The gene calls are TRBV4-3 and TRBJ2-5, with 7 bases aligning to TRBD1. The CDR3 is made up of 14 amino acids. Germline V gene data show CDR1 as LGHNA and CDR2 as YSLEER. The V gene end was trimmed by 3 bases and the J gene end by 3 bases; junction bases not matched to a gene: 4. CDR3 protein: CASSHLGQEETQYF. The CDR3 region has the DNA TGCGCCAGCAGCCACCTCGGACAGGAAGAGACCCAGTACTTC.

The V call is TRBV5-4, the J call TRBJ2-3, with 15 bases identical to TRBD2. This CDR3 has 15 amino acids. The J segment lost 4 bases and the V segment lost 10 bases, leaving 7 bases of the junction unmatched. Germline-derived CDR1 and CDR2 are SGHNT and YYREEE (reference sequence). CDR3 in DNA: TGTGCCTGGACTAGCGGGGGGGCCAGGCCAGATACGCAGTATTTT. It is translated as CAWTSGGARPDTQYF. Complete variable domain (other parts from reference TRBV5-4 and TRBJ2-3): ETGVTQSPTHLIKTRGQQVTLRCSSQSGHNTVSWYQQALGQGPQFIFQYYREEENGRGNFPPRFSGLQFPNYSSELNVNALELDDSALYLCAWTSGGARPDTQYFGPGTRLTVL.

V gene TRBV9 combines with J gene TRBJ2-3, with TRBD2 matching over 14 bases. The CDR3 covers 19 residues. CDR1 is SGDLS, CDR2 YYNGEE, per germline. The trim removed 0 bases at V and 5 bases at J, leaving 11 bases unmatched. The CDR3 DNA is TGTGCCAGCAGCGTAGGACTAGCGGGAGGGCCATATGAGTTAGATACGCAGTATTTT. This translates into CASSVGLAGGPYELDTQYF.

The chain carries TRBV7-9 and TRBJ1-2, with D perhaps TRBD1 (6 bases). Trimming took off 3 bases at V and 7 bases at J, with 12 bases between the two ends. The CDR3 loop spans 13 amino acids. CDR1 and CDR2 (germline): SEHNR, FQNEAQ (reference sequence). The CDR3 DNA reads as TGTGCCAGCAGCTTCGGGGGGCTTGGTGGCTACACCTTC. It specifies CASSFGGLGGYTF.

This clone was seen just once. This chain connects TRBV19 to TRBJ2-7, with D tentatively TRBD2 (6 bases). V lost 1 base and J lost 5, with 9 bases in between. Per the germline V gene, CDR1 is LNHDA and CDR2 is SQIVND (reference sequence). The CDR3 is 13 residues long. CDR3 in amino acids: CASSIAGEDEQYV. The CDR3 DNA follows: TGTGCCAGTAGTATAGCGGGAGAGGACGAGCAGTACGTC.

The chain combines TRBV4-1 with TRBJ2-2, with 10 nucleotides matching TRBD2. From germline, CDR1 is MGHRA and CDR2 YSYEKL. The CDR3 contains 17 residues. The V segment lost 1 base and the J segment 6 bases; nucleotides outside the gene matches: 8. This CDR3 is CASSQVPLAGEAGELFF. The CDR3 DNA is TGCGCCAGCAGCCAAGTTCCCCTAGCGGGGGAAGCCGGGGAGCTGTTTTTT.

The table lists this clone with many counts. Other DNA sequences in this sample translate to the same CDR3. The V gene is TRBV27, the J gene TRBJ1-1, with D hard to call. The V gene lost 2 bases and the J gene lost 1 base, with 5 bases spanning the gap. CDR3 size: 13 residues. CDR1 and CDR2 from the germline V gene are MNHEY and SMNVEV (reference sequence). The CDR3 sequence is CASSLEENTEAFF. The CDR3 nucleotides read TGTGCCAGCAGTTTAGAGGAGAACACTGAAGCTTTCTTT.